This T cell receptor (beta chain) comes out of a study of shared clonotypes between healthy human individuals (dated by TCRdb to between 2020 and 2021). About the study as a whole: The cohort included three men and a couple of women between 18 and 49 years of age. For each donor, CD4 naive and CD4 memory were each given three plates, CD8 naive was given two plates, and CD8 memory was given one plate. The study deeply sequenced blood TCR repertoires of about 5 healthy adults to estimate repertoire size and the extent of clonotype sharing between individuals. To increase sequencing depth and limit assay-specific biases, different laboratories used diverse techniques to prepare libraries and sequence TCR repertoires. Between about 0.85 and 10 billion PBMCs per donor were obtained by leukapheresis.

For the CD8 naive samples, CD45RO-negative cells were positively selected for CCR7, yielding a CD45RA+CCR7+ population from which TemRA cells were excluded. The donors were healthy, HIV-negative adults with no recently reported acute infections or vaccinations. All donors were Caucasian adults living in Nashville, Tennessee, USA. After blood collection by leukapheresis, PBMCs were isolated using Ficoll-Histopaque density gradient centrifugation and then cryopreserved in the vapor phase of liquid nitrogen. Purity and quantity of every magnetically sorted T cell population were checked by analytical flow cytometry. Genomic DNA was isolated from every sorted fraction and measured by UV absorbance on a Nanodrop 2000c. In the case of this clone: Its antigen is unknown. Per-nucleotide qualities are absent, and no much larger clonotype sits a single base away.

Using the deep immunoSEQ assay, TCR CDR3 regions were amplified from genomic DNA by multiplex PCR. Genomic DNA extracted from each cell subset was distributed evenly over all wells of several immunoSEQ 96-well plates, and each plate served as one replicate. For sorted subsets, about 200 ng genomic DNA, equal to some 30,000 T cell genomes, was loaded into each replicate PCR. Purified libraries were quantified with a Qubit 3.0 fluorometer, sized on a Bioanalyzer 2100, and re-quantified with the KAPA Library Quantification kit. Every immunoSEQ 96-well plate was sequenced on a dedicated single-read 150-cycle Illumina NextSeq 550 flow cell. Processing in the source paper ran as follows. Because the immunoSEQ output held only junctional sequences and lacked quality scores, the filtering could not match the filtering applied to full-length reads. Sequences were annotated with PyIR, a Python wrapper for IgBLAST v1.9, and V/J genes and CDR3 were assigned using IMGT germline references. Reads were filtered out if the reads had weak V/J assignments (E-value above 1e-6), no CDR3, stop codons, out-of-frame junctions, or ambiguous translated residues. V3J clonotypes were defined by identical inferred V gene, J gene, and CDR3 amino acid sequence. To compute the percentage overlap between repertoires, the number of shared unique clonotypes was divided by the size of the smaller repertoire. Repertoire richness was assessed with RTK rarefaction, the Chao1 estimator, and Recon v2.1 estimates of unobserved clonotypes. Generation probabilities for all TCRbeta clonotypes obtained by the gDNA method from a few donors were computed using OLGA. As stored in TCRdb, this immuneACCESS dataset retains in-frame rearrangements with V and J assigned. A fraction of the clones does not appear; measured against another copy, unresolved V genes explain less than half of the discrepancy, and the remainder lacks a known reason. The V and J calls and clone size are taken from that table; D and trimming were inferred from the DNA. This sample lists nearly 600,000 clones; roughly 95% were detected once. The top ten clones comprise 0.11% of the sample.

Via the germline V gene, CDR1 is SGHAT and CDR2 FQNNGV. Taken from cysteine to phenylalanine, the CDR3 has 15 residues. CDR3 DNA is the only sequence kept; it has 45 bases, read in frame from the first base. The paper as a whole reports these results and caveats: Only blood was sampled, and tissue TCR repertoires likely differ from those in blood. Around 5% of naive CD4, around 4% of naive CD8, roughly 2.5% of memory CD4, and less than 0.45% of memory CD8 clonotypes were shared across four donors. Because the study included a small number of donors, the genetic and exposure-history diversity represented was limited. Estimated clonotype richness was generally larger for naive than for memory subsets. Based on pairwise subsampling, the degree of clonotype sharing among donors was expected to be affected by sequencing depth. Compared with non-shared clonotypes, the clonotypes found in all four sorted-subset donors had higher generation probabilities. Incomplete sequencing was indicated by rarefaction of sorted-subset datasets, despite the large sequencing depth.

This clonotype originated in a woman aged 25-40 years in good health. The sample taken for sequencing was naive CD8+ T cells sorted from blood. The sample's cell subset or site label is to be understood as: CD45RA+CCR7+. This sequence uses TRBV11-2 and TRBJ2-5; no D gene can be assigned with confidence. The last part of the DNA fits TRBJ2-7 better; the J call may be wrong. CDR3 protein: CASSLVLVSRDEQYF. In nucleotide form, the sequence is TGTGCCAGCAGCTTAGTCCTCGTATCTCGGGACGAGCAGTACTTC.